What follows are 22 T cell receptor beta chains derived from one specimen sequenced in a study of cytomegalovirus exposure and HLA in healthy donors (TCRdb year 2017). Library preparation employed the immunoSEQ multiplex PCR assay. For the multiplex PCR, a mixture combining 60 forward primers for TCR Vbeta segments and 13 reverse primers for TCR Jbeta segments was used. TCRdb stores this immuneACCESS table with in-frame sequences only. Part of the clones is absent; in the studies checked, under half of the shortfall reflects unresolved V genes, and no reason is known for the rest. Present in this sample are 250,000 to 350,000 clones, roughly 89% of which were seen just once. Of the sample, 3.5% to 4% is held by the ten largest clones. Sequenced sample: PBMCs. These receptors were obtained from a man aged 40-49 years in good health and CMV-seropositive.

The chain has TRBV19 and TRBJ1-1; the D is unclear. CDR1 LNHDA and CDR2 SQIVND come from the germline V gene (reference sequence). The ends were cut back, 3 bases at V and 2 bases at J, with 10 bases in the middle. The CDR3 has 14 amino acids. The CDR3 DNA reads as TGTGCCAGTAGTATTTGGGGAGAAAACACTGAAGCTTTCTTT. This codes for CASSIWGENTEAFF.

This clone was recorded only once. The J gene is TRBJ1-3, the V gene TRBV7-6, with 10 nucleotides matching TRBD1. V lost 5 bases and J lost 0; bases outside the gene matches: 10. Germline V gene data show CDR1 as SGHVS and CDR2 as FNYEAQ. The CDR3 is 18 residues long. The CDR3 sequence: CASSPGQGILYSGNTIYF. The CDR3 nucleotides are TGTGCCAGCAGCCCGGGACAGGGGATCCTCTACTCTGGAAACACCATATATTTT.

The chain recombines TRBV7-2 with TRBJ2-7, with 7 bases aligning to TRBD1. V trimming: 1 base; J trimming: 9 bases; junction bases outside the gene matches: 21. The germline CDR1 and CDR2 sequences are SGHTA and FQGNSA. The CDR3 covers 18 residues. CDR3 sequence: CASSLVLGRDSKVLRQYF. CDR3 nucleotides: TGTGCCAGCAGCTTAGTTTTGGGCCGGGACAGTAAAGTTTTGAGGCAGTACTTC.

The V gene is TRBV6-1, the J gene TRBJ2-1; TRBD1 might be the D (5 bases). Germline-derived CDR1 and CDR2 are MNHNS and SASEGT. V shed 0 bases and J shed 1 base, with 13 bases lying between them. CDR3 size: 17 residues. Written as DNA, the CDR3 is TGTGCCAGCAGTGAAGCGCTTGGGCAGGGATCCTACAATGAGCAGTTCTTC. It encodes CASSEALGQGSYNEQFF.

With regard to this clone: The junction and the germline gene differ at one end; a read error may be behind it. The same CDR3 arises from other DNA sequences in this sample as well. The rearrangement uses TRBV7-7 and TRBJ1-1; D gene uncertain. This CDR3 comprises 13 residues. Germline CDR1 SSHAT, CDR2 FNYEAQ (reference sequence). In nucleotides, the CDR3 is TGTGCTAGCAGTTCCAACTCCGATACTGAAGCTTTCTTT. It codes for CASSSNSDTEAFF.

CDR3 loop: CASSLESGLAGFKFF. The CDR3 coding sequence is TGTGCCAGCAGCTTAGAGAGTGGACTAGCGGGATTTAAGTTCTTC. The rearrangement links TRBV13 to TRBJ2-1; 12 nucleotides align to TRBD2. V shed 1 base and J 14 bases; nucleotides not matched to a gene: 9. Germline assignment: CDR1 PRHDT and CDR2 FYEKMQ (reference sequence). The CDR3 totals 15 residues. The complete variable domain, with remaining parts taken from reference TRBV13 and TRBJ2-1, reads AAGVIQSPRHLIKEKRETATLKCYPIPRHDTVYWYQQGPGQDPQFLISFYEKMQSDKGSIPDRFSAQQFSDYHSELNMSSLELGDSALYFCASSLESGLAGFKFFGPGTRLTVL.

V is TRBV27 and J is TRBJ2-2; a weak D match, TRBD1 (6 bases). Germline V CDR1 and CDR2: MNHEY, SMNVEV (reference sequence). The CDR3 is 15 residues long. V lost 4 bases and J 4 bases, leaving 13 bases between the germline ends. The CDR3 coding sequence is TGTGCCAGCAGTTGGCACAGGGACGGCACCGGGGAGCTGTTTTTT. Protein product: CASSWHRDGTGELFF.

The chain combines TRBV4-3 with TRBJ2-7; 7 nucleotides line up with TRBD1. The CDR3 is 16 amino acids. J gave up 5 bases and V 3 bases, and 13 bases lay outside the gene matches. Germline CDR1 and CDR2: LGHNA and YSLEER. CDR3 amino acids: CASSHLRQGRRNEQYF. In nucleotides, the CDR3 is TGCGCCAGCAGCCACCTAAGACAGGGTAGAAGGAACGAGCAGTACTTC.

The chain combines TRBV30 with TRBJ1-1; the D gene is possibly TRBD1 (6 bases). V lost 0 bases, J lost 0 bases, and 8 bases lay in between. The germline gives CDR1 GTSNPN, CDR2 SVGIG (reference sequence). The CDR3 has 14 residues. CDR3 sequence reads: CAWSVDSMNTEAFF. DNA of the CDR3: TGTGCCTGGAGTGTGGACAGTATGAACACTGAAGCTTTCTTT.

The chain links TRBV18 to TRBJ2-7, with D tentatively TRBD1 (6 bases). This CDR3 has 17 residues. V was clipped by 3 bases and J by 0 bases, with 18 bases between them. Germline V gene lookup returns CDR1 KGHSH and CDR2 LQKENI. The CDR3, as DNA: TGTGCCAGCTCACCCCCGCCGGACAGCGACCCCTCCTACGAGCAGTACTTC. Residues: CASSPPPDSDPSYEQYF.

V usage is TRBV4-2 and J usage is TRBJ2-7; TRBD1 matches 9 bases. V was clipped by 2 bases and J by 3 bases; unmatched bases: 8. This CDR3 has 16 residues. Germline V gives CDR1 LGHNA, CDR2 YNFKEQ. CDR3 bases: TGTGCCAGCAGCCAACGCAGGACAGGGGCGATCTACGAGCAGTACTTC. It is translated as CASSQRRTGAIYEQYF.

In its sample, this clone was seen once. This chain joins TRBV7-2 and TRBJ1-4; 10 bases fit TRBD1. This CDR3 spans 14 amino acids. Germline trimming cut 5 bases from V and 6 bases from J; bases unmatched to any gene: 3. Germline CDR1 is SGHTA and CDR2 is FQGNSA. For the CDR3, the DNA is TGTGCCAGCAGCACCGGGACAGGGGATGAAAAACTGTTTTTT. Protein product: CASSTGTGDEKLFF.

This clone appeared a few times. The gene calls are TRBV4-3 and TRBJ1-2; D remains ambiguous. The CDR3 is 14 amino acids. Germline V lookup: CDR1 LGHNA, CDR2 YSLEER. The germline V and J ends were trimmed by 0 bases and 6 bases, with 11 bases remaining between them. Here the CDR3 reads CASSQDGAGNGYTF. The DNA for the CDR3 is TGCGCCAGCAGCCAAGACGGTGCGGGGAATGGCTACACCTTC.

The CDR3 region has the DNA TGTGCCAGCAGCACTGACAGGGTTGGTCAGCCCCAGCATTTT. This translates into CASSTDRVGQPQHF. V usage is TRBV7-8 and J usage is TRBJ1-5, with 7 bases fitting TRBD1. CDR1 is SGHVS, CDR2 FQNEAQ, per germline. The CDR3 is 14 amino acids. The trim removed 5 bases at V and 6 bases at J, leaving 7 bases unmatched.

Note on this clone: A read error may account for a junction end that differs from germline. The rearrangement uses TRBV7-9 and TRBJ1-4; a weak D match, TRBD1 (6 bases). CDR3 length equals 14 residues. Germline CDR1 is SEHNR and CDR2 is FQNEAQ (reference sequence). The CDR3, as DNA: TGTTCCAGCAGCTTAGCAGGGGCGGATGAAAAACTGTTTTTT. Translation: CSSSLAGADEKLFF.

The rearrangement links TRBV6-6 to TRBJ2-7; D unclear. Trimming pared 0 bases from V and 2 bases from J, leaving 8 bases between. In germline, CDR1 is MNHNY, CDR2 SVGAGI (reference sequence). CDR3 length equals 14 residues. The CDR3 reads CASSYSAETYEQYF. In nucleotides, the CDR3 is TGTGCCAGCAGTTACTCGGCAGAAACCTACGAGCAGTACTTC.

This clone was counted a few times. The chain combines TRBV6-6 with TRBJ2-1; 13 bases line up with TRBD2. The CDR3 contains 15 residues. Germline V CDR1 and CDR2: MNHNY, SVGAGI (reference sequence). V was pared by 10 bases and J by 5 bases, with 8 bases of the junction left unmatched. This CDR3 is CATEPGTSGNNEQFF. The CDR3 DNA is TGTGCCACCGAACCTGGGACTAGCGGGAACAATGAGCAGTTCTTC.

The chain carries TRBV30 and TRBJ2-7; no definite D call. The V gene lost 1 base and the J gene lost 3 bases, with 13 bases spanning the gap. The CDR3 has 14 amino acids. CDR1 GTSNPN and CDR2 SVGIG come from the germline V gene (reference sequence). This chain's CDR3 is CAWSGPEFHYEQYF. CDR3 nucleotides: TGTGCCTGGAGTGGCCCAGAATTCCACTACGAGCAGTACTTC.

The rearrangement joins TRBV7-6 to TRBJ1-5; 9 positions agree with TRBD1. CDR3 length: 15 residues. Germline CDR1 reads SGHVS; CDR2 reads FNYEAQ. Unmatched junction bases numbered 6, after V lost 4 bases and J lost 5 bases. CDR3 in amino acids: CASSSTQGADQPQHF. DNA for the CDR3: TGTGCCAGCAGCTCCACACAGGGGGCGGATCAGCCCCAGCATTTT.

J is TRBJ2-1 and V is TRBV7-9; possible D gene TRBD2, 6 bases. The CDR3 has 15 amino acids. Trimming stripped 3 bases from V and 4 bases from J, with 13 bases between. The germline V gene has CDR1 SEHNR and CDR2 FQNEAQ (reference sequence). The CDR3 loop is CASSLSREFYNEQFF. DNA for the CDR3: TGTGCCAGCAGCTTGTCCCGGGAGTTTTACAATGAGCAGTTCTTC.

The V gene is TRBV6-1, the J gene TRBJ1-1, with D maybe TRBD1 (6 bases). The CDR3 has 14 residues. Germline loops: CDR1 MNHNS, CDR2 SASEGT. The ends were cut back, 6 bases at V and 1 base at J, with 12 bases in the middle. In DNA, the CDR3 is TGTGCCAGCAGCAAAGGACAGCAGAACACTGAAGCTTTCTTT. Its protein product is CASSKGQQNTEAFF.

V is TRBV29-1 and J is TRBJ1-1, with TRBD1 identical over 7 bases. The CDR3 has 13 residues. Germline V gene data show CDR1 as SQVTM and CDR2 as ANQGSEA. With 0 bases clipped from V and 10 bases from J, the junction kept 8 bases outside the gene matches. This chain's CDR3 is CSVEEGQGVIAFF. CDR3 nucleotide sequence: TGCAGCGTTGAAGAAGGCCAGGGGGTTATAGCTTTCTTT.